This TCR beta chain was captured by sequencing in a study of blood T cells in healthy people across ages. Alongside a J-beta primer mix, a sample-barcoded 5' primer served in a second PCR lasting roughly 7 to 11 cycles. Each of the samples gave a minimum of 3 million paired-end reads that contained CDR3. TCRdb redid the calling of the 5' RACE reads with MiXCR, one entry per CDR3 protein. Of hundreds of thousands of distinct CDR3 sequences in the sample, 45% to 65% are singletons; the top ten hold 50% to 65%. For this clonotype: Its antigen is as yet unknown.

General study findings and limits: Roughly linearly, TCR beta diversity per million T cells fell as age increased.

Per the germline V gene, CDR1 is DFQATT and CDR2 is SNEGSKA (reference sequence). The germline V and J ends were trimmed by 1 base and 3 bases, with 12 bases remaining between them. This CDR3 is built from 14 residues. Isolated PBMCs totaled at least 6.5 million in each sample. Sample: blood. The origin of this receptor is a man in his sixties in good health. V is TRBV20-1 and J is TRBJ2-5; D perhaps matches TRBD2 (5 bases). Here the CDR3 DNA reads TGCAGTGCTAGAGCTCCCTACGGGAAAGAGACCCAGTACTTC. It encodes CSARAPYGKETQYF.